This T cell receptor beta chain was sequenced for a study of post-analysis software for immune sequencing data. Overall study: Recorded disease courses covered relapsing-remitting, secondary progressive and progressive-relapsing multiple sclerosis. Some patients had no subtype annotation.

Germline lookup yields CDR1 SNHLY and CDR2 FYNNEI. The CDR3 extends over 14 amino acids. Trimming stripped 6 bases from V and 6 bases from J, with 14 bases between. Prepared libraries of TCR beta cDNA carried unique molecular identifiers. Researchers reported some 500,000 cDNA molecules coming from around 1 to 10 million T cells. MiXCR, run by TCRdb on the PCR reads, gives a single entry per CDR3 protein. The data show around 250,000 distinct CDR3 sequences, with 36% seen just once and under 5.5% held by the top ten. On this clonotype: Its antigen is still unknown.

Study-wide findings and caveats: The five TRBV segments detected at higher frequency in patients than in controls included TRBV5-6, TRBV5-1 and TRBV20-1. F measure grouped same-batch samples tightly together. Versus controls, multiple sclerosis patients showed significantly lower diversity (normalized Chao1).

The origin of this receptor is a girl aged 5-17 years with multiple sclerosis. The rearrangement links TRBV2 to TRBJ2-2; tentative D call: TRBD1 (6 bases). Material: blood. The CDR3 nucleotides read TGTGCCAGCAGACCTGGGGGCGGGTCCGGGGAGCTGTTTTTT. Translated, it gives CASRPGGGSGELFF. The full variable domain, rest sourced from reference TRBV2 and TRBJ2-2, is EPEVTQTPSHQVTQMGQEVILRCVPISNHLYFYWYRQILGQKVEFLVSFYNNEISEKSEIFDDQFSVERPDGSNFTLKIRSTKLEDSAMYFCASRPGGGSGELFFGEGSRLTVL.